Below, 25 T cell receptor beta chains from the same sample are listed, as sequenced in a study of T cells in Graves' hyperthyroidism and ophthalmopathy. What was amplified from RNA transcripts were TCR beta CDR3 regions. Using the HTBI primer set, a first-round RT-PCR was run on the TCR CDR3. Via MiXCR, TCRdb re-called the multiplex PCR reads, giving one row per CDR3 protein. The sample has fewer than 650,000 distinct CDR3 sequences, 11% to 15% seen once. The sequencing input was blood. The receptors were sampled from a young woman with Graves' hyperthyroidism that later progressed to Graves' ophthalmopathy.

Many counts were recorded for this clonotype. V usage is TRBV27 and J usage is TRBJ2-1; maybe TRBD1 (6 bases). V lost 3 bases to trimming and J lost 0 bases, with 9 bases between them. The CDR3 totals 15 residues. Germline values: CDR1 MNHEY, CDR2 SMNVEV (reference sequence). The CDR3 loop reads CASSFGQPSYNEQFF. CDR3 coding DNA: TGTGCCAGCAGTTTTGGACAGCCCTCCTACAATGAGCAGTTCTTC.

This clonotype has ten or more counts. The rearrangement joins TRBV9 to TRBJ1-1; D not certain. The CDR3 totals 14 residues. Trimming took off 4 bases at V and 1 base at J, with 11 bases between the two ends. Germline V gene data show CDR1 as SGDLS and CDR2 as YYNGEE. The CDR3 loop reads CASSLDTANTEAFF. CDR3 nucleotide sequence: TGTGCCAGCAGCCTAGACACGGCGAACACTGAAGCTTTCTTT.

This clonotype was observed at least ten times. The genes are TRBV28 and TRBJ2-5; weak D call: TRBD2 (6 bases). The CDR3 has 11 residues. Between the trimmed V and J ends, which lost 11 bases and 7 bases, there was a span of 14 bases. In germline, CDR1 is MDHEN, CDR2 SYDVKM. In DNA form, the CDR3 reads TGTGCCTCGGGGGACGCAGGGACCCAGTACTTC. Translated: CASGDAGTQYF. Complete variable domain (other parts from reference TRBV28 and TRBJ2-5): DVKVTQSSRYLVKRTGEKVFLECVQDMDHENMFWYRQDPGLGLRLIYFSYDVKMKEKGDIPEGYSVSREKKERFSLILESASTNQTSMYLCASGDAGTQYFGPGTRLLVL.

Points on this clonotype: A junction boundary mismatches the germline segment, possibly from a read error. This chain links TRBV2 with TRBJ1-5; D is undetermined. CDR1 is SNHLY, CDR2 FYNNEI, per germline. CDR3 length equals 14 residues. In DNA form, the CDR3 reads TGTGCCAGCACATCCGTTTATAGCAATCAGCCCCAGCGTTTT. Encoded protein: CASTSVYSNQPQRF.

The chain has TRBV6-6 and TRBJ1-2; D possibly corresponds to TRBD1 (6 bases). The germline CDR1 and CDR2 sequences are MNHNY and SVGAGI (reference sequence). With 0 bases removed from V and 3 bases from J, the gap between germline ends came to 8 bases. The CDR3 runs to 14 residues. In DNA form, the CDR3 reads TGTGCCAGCAGTTACTCCCGGACAGACTATGGCTACACCTTC. This gives the protein CASSYSRTDYGYTF.

In its sample, this clonotype was seen many times. This chain joins TRBV27 and TRBJ2-1; 10 bases align to TRBD1. The V gene end was trimmed by 5 bases and the J gene end by 9 bases; junction bases not matched to a gene: 10. The CDR3 covers 15 residues. Germline V gives CDR1 MNHEY, CDR2 SMNVEV (reference sequence). The CDR3 region has the DNA TGTGCCAGCAGTACGACAGGGGGCGTATTTCTTGAGCAGTTCTTC. This sequence encodes CASSTTGGVFLEQFF.

Many counts were recorded for this clonotype. The rearrangement links TRBV28 to TRBJ1-6; 9 bases map to TRBD1. Germline loops: CDR1 MDHEN, CDR2 SYDVKM. With V trimmed by 5 bases and J by 3 bases, 2 bases remained unmatched. The CDR3 has 15 residues. The CDR3 loop is CASSTGQGYNSPLHF. The DNA for the CDR3 is TGTGCCAGCAGTACGGGACAGGGCTATAATTCACCCCTCCACTTT.

At least ten counts were recorded for this clonotype. The chain carries TRBV29-1 and TRBJ2-3; 9 bases map to TRBD2. Trimming took 6 bases from V and 3 from J; bases not matched to a gene: 4. Germline-derived CDR1 and CDR2 are SQVTM and ANQGSEA. The CDR3 contains 13 residues. In DNA, the CDR3 is TGCAGCGTACAAGCGGGAGGTACAGATACGCAGTATTTT. Its protein product is CSVQAGGTDTQYF.

In its sample, this clonotype was seen many times. The chain combines TRBV6-5 with TRBJ2-7, with 8 bases aligning to TRBD1. Germline V gene sequence: CDR1 MNHEY, CDR2 SVGAGI. There are 17 residues in the CDR3. Losses at the gene ends were 0 bases for V and 3 bases for J; bases not matched to a gene: 10. CDR3 in DNA: TGTGCCAGCAGTTACTCGAGGCCTGGACAGGGTTTCTACGAGCAGTACTTC. Its translation: CASSYSRPGQGFYEQYF.

This clonotype has ten or more counts. The V gene is TRBV12-3 or TRBV12-4, the J gene TRBJ2-1; 10 bases fit TRBD2. Trimming took 1 base from V and 3 from J; bases not matched to a gene: 12. The CDR3 length is 19 residues. The chain's CDR3 is CASSLGLAGVRGFYNEQFF. DNA of the CDR3: TGTGCCAGCAGTTTAGGACTAGCGGGCGTACGAGGGTTCTACAATGAGCAGTTCTTC.

The chain links TRBV12-3 or TRBV12-4 to TRBJ2-5; TRBD2 might be the D (6 bases). The CDR3 sequence is 14 residues long. The germline V and J ends were trimmed by 7 bases and 5 bases, with 17 bases remaining between them. The CDR3 loop reads CASTRRGTDETQYF. CDR3 in DNA: TGTGCCAGCACCCGCCGCGGGACGGATGAGACCCAGTACTTC.

This clonotype was recorded many times. V gene TRBV27 combines with J gene TRBJ1-1, with D possibly matching TRBD1 (5 bases). Per the germline V gene, CDR1 is MNHEY and CDR2 is SMNVEV (reference sequence). This CDR3 comprises 15 residues. V lost 5 bases and J 4 bases, leaving 17 bases between the germline ends. The CDR3 is CASSPTRPRGTEAFF. As DNA, the CDR3 is TGTGCCAGCAGTCCCACACGACCGAGGGGCACTGAAGCTTTCTTT.

On this clonotype: Without the conserved terminal phenylalanine or tryptophan, this CDR3 likely stems from a read error. The V call is TRBV7-9, the J call TRBJ2-5; 7 bases agree with TRBD2. The CDR3 sequence is 15 residues long. The germline V gene has CDR1 SEHNR and CDR2 FQNEAQ (reference sequence). Germline trimming cut 1 base from V and 3 bases from J; bases unmatched to any gene: 5. DNA for the CDR3: TGTGCCAGCAGCTTAGTCTCTAGCGGAAAAGAGACCCAGTACCTC. As protein: CASSLVSSGKETQYL.

This clonotype was found many times. The chain has TRBV30 and TRBJ1-2; perhaps TRBD1 as D (5 bases). With 0 bases removed from V and 4 bases from J, the gap between germline ends came to 9 bases. Germline CDR1 GTSNPN, CDR2 SVGIG (reference sequence). The CDR3 has 13 amino acids. The CDR3 DNA is TGTGCCTGGAGTGTCCGAGGGGTCTATGGCTACACCTTC. This sequence encodes CAWSVRGVYGYTF.

This clonotype came up a few times. The rearrangement joins TRBV11-1 to TRBJ2-7; tentative D call: TRBD1 (6 bases). The CDR3 loop spans 17 amino acids. The germline gives CDR1 SGHAT, CDR2 FQDESV (reference sequence). Between the trimmed V and J ends, which lost 4 bases and 0 bases, there was a span of 19 bases. The CDR3: CASSSAAGDLYSYEQYF. CDR3 DNA: TGTGCCAGCAGCTCAGCGGCAGGGGACCTTTACTCCTACGAGCAGTACTTC.

This clonotype was seen only a few times. In DNA form, the CDR3 reads TGCGCCAGCAGCTTGAGCTGGCCCAGCACAGATACGCAGTATTTT. Amino acids: CASSLSWPSTDTQYF. J is TRBJ2-3 and V is TRBV5-1; D gene ambiguous. The V gene lost 1 base and the J gene lost 0 bases, with 9 bases spanning the gap. Per the germline V gene, CDR1 is SGHRS and CDR2 is YFSETQ. The CDR3 runs to 15 residues.

This clonotype was seen ten or more times. The chain combines TRBV18 with TRBJ2-7; possibly TRBD1 for D (5 bases). Germline V gene data show CDR1 as KGHSH and CDR2 as LQKENI. Trimming took off 1 base at V and 0 bases at J, with 7 bases between the two ends. The CDR3 totals 14 residues. The CDR3 loop reads CASSPLDSSYEQYF. The CDR3 nucleotides read TGTGCCAGCTCACCACTTGACAGCTCCTACGAGCAGTACTTC. The whole variable domain, remainder taken from reference TRBV18 and TRBJ2-7, is NAGVMQNPRHLVRRRGQEARLRCSPMKGHSHVYWYRQLPEEGLKFMVYLQKENIIDESGMPKERFSAEFPKEGPSILRIQQVVRGDSAAYFCASSPLDSSYEQYFGPGTRLTVT.

This clonotype was seen at least ten times. The V gene is TRBV24-1, the J gene TRBJ2-2, with TRBD2 matching over 12 bases. CDR1 is KGHDR and CDR2 is SFDVKD in the germline V gene. The CDR3 has 16 residues. With V trimmed by 4 bases and J by 5 bases, 4 bases remained unmatched. CDR3 amino acids: CATSDLGTSGTGELFF. CDR3 DNA: TGTGCCACCAGTGACTTAGGGACTAGCGGGACCGGGGAGCTGTTTTTT.

V and J are TRBV20-1 and TRBJ1-2; 10 bases are a match to TRBD1. Per the germline V gene, CDR1 is DFQATT and CDR2 is SNEGSKA (reference sequence). Germline trimming cut 3 bases from V and 5 bases from J; bases unmatched to any gene: 9. The CDR3 has 15 residues. In DNA form, the CDR3 reads TGCAGTGCTAGCGACGACAGGGGGCGTTTTTATGGCTACACCTTC. Its translation: CSASDDRGRFYGYTF.

This clonotype was picked up many times. The chain carries TRBV11-1 and TRBJ2-4, with D possibly TRBD2 on 5 matching bases. Germline V gene sequence: CDR1 SGHAT, CDR2 FQDESV (reference sequence). The CDR3 totals 18 residues. Trimming removed 3 bases from V and 0 bases from J, with 18 bases in between. CDR3 in DNA: TGTGCCAGCAGCTTGGAGAGGGAATATGAGGTAGCCAAAAACATTCAGTACTTC. Encoded protein: CASSLEREYEVAKNIQYF.

V usage is TRBV18 and J usage is TRBJ1-3, with D perhaps TRBD1 (5 bases). Looked up from germline, CDR1 is KGHSH and CDR2 is LQKENI. Trimming pared 0 bases from V and 0 bases from J, leaving 9 bases between. This CDR3 is 16 amino acids long. The CDR3 nucleotides are TGTGCCAGCTCACCACCCGAGGGGAGCTCTGGAAACACCATATATTTT. Translated, it gives CASSPPEGSSGNTIYF.

This chain connects TRBV4-1 to TRBJ2-1, with D perhaps given as TRBD1 or TRBD2 (6 bases each). V was trimmed by 0 bases and J by 6 bases, leaving 21 bases between them. The CDR3 length is 18 residues. CDR1 is MGHRA and CDR2 is YSYEKL in the germline V gene. For the CDR3, the DNA is TGCGCCAGCAGCCAAGACCTCCGGGGGCAATTGGTACGCAATGAGCAGTTCTTC. Translation gives CASSQDLRGQLVRNEQFF.

The chain recombines TRBV20-1 with TRBJ2-1; perhaps TRBD1 as D (6 bases). Germline-derived CDR1 and CDR2 are DFQATT and SNEGSKA (reference sequence). The V end was cut by 1 base, the J end by 9 bases, with 13 bases between. This CDR3 contains 13 residues. The CDR3 is CSARGPQGTEQFF. For the CDR3, the DNA is TGCAGTGCTAGAGGTCCACAGGGAACTGAGCAGTTCTTC.

V usage is TRBV6-1 and J usage is TRBJ1-1; 10 nucleotides match TRBD1. CDR3 length equals 17 residues. The trim removed 1 base at V and 4 bases at J, leaving 9 bases unmatched. Germline V gene data show CDR1 as MNHNS and CDR2 as SASEGT. The CDR3 DNA reads TGTGCCAGCAGTGAAGAGGGACAGGGGTGGTTGGGCACTGAAGCTTTCTTT. The encoded protein is CASSEEGQGWLGTEAFF.

This clonotype was found many times. The V and J genes are TRBV28 and TRBJ2-1; 7 bases map to TRBD1. V shed 1 base, J shed 5 bases, and the junction held 8 bases outside the gene matches. Germline V gene data show CDR1 as MDHEN and CDR2 as SYDVKM. There are 16 residues in the CDR3. CDR3 bases: TGTGCCAGCAGTTTATCGCGGATTACAGGGGACAATGAGCAGTTCTTC. Its translation is CASSLSRITGDNEQFF.